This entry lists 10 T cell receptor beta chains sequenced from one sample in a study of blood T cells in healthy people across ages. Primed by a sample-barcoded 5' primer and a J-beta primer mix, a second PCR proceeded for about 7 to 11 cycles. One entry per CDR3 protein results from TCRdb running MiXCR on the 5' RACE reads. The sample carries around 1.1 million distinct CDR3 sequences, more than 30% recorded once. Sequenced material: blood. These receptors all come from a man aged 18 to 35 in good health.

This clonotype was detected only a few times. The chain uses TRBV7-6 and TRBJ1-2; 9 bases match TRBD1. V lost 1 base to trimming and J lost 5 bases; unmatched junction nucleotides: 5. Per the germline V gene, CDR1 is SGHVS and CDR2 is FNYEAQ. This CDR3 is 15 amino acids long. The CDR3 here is CASSLGLGQGYGYTF. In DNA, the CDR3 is TGTGCCAGCAGCTTAGGATTGGGACAGGGATATGGCTACACCTTC.

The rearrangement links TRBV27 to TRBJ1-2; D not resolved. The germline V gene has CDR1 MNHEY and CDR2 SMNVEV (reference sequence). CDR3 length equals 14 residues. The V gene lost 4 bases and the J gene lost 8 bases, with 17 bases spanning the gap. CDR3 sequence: CASSSSRWREGYTF. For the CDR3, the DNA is TGTGCCAGCAGTTCCTCCCGGTGGAGAGAAGGCTACACCTTC.

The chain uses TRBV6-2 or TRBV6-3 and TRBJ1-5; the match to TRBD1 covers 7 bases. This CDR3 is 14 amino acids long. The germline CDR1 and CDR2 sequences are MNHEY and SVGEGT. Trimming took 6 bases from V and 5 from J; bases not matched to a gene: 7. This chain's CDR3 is CASRPRDRDQPQHF. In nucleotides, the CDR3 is TGTGCCAGCAGGCCTCGGGACAGAGATCAGCCCCAGCATTTT.

CDR3 nucleotides: TGTGCCAGCAGCTTCGGGGGGGGGTTAGGCAAAAACATTCAGTACTTC. It translates to CASSFGGGLGKNIQYF. This sequence joins TRBV7-2 and TRBJ2-4; 8 bases map to TRBD2. The germline CDR1 and CDR2 sequences are SGHTA and FQGNSA. The CDR3 has 16 amino acids. J gave up 3 bases and V 3 bases, and 7 bases lay outside the gene matches.

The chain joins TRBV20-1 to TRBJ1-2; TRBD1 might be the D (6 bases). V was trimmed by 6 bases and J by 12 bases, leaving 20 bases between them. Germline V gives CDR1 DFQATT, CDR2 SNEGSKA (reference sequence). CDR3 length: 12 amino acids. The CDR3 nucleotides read TGCAGTGCCTTTCAGGGGTCGAAGGGCAACACCTTC. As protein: CSAFQGSKGNTF.

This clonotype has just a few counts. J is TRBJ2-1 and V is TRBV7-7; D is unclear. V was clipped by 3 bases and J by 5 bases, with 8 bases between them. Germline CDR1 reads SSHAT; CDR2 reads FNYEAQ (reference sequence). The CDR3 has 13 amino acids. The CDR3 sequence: CASSFTMDNEQFF. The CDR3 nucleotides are TGTGCCAGCAGCTTCACCATGGACAATGAGCAGTTCTTC. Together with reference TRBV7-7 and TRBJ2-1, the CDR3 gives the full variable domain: GAGVSQSPRYKVTKRGQDVTLRCDPISSHATLYWYQQALGQGPEFLTYFNYEAQPDKSGLPSDRFSAERPEGSISTLTIQRTEQRDSAMYRCASSFTMDNEQFFGPGTRLTVL.

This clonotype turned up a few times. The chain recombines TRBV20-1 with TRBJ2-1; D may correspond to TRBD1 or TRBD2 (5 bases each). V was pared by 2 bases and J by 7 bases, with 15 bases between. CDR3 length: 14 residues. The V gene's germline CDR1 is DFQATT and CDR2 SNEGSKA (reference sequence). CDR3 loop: CSARSGRVGNEQFF. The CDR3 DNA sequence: TGCAGTGCTAGAAGCGGCAGGGTTGGTAATGAGCAGTTCTTC.

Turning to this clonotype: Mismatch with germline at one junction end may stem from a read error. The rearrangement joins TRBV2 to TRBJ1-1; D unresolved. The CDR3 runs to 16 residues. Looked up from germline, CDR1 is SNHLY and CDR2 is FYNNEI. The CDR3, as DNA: TGTGCCAGCAGGGAAGGACTTGGAGATTGGGACACTGAAGCTTTCTTT. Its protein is CASREGLGDWDTEAFF.

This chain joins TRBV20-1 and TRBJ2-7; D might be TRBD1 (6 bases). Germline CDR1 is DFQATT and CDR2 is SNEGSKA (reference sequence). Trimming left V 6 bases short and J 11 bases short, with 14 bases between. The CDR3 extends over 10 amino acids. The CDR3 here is CSATRDTEYF. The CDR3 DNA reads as TGCAGTGCAACCCGGGACACCGAGTACTTC.

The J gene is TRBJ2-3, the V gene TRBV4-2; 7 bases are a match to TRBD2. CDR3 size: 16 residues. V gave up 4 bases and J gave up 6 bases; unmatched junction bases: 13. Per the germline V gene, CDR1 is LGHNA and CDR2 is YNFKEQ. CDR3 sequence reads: CASSRQPDSGVDTQYF. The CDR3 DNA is TGTGCCAGCAGCCGCCAGCCCGACAGCGGGGTGGATACGCAGTATTTT.